This T cell receptor (beta chain) was documented in a study of control samples from healthy donors and cancer patients. Libraries were prepared by immunoSEQ multiplex PCR; TCRdb keeps only in-frame clonotypes and omits some of them. The repertoire holds 150,000 to 200,000 clones, with 91% as singletons. Trimming took 1 base from V and 5 from J, leaving 8 bases between them. The CDR3 totals 14 residues. CDR1 is MNHNS, CDR2 SASEGT, per germline. This clone was observed a handful of times. Other DNA sequences in this specimen translate into the identical CDR3. V gene TRBV6-1 combines with J gene TRBJ1-4, with D possibly TRBD1 on 6 matching bases. Sequencing was done on a sample of blood. The sequence derives from a woman aged 25-40 years in good health. CDR3 region: CASSEGGGNEKLFF. The CDR3 DNA reads TGTGCCAGCAGTGAAGGAGGGGGAAATGAAAAACTGTTTTTT.